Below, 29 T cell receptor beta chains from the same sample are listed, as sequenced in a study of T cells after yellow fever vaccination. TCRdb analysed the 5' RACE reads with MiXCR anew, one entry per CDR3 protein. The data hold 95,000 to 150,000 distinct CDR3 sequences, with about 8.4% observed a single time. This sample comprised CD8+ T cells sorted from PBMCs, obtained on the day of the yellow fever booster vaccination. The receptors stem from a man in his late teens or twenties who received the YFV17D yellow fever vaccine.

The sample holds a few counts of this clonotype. In DNA, the CDR3 is TGTGCCAGCAGTGACCCTGAGCAGGGGAGCCAAGATACGCAGTATTTT. As protein: CASSDPEQGSQDTQYF. V gene TRBV2 combines with J gene TRBJ2-3; the D gene is possibly TRBD1 (6 bases). The CDR3 loop spans 16 amino acids. CDR1 is SNHLY and CDR2 is FYNNEI in the germline V gene. Trimming pared 3 bases from V and 5 bases from J, leaving 18 bases between.

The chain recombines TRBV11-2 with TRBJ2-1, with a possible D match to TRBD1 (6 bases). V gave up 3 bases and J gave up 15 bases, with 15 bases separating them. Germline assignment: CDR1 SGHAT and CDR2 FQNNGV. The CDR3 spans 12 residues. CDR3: CASSFGGAERFF. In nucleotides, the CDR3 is TGTGCCAGCAGCTTTGGGGGCGCGGAGAGGTTCTTC.

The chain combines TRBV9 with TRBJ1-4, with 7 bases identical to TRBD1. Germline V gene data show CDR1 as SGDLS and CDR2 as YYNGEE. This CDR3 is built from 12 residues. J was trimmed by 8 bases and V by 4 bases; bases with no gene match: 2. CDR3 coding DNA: TGTGCCAGCAGCCCGGGACAGGAAAAACTGTTTTTT. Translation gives CASSPGQEKLFF.

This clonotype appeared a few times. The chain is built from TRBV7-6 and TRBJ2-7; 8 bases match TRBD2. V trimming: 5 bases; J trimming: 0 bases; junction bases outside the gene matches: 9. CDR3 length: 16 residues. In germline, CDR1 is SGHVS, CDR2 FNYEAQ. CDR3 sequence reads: CASSQERGWSSYEQYF. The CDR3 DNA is TGTGCCAGCAGCCAAGAGCGGGGGTGGAGCTCCTACGAGCAGTACTTC.

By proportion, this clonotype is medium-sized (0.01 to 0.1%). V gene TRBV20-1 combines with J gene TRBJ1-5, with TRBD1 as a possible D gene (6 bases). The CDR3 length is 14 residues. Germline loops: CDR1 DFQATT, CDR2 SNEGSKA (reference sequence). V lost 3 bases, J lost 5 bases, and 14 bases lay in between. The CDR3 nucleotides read TGCAGTGCTAGTGCAGGGGATAGGTATCAGCCCCAGCATTTT. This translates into CSASAGDRYQPQHF.

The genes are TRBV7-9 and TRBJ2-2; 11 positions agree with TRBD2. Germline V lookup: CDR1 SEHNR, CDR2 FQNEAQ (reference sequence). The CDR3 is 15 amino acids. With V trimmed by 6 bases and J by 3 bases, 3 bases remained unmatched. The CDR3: CASRRTSGYTGELFF. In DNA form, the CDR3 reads TGTGCCAGCAGGAGGACTAGCGGGTACACCGGGGAGCTGTTTTTT.

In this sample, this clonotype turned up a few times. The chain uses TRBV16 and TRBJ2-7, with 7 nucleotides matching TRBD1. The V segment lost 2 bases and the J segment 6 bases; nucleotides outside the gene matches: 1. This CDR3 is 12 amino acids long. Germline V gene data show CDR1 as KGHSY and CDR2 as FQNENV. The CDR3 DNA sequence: TGTGCCAGCAGCCAAACAGGGGCCGAGCAGTACTTC. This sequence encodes CASSQTGAEQYF.

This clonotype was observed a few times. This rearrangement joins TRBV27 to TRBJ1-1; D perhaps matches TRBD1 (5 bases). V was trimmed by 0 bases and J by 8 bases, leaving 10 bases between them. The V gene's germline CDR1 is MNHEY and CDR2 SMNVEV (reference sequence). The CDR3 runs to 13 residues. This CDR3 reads CASSLSAGTEAFF. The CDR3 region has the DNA TGTGCCAGCAGTTTATCGGCGGGGACCGAAGCTTTCTTT.

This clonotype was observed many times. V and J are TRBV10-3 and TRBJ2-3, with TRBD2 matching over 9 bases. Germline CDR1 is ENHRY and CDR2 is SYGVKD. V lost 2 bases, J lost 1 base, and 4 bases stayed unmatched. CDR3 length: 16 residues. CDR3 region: CAISEDKRGGTDTQYF. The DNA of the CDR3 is TGTGCCATCAGTGAGGATAAGCGGGGGGGCACAGATACGCAGTATTTT.

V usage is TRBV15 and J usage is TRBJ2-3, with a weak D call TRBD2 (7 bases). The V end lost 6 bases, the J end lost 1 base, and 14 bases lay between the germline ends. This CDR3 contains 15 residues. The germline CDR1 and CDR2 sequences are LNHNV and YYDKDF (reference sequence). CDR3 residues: CATRPLGGGTDTQYF. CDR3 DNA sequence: TGTGCCACCAGGCCCTTAGGGGGGGGCACAGATACGCAGTATTTT.

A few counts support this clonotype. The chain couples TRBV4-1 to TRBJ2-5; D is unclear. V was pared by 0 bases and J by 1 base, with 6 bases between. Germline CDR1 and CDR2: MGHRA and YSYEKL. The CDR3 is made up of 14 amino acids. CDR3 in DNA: TGCGCCAGCAGCCAAGACGTTAGCCAAGAGACCCAGTACTTC. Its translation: CASSQDVSQETQYF.

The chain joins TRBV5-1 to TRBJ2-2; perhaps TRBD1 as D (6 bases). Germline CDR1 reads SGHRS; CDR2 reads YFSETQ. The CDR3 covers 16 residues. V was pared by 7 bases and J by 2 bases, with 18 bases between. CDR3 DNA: TGCGCCAGCCGTCCTTTCAGGGGAACCAACACCGGGGAGCTGTTTTTT. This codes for CASRPFRGTNTGELFF.

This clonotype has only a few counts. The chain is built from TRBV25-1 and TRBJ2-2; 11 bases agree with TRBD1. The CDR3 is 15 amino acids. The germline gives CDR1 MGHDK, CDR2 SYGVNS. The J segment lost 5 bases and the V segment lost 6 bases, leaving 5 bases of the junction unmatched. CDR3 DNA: TGTGCCAGCAGGGGGGACAGGGGGAAAACCGGGGAGCTGTTTTTT. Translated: CASRGDRGKTGELFF.

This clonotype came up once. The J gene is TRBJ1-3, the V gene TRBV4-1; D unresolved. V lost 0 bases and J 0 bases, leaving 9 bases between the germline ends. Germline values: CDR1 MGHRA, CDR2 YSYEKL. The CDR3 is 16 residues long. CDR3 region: CASSQDQESSGNTIYF. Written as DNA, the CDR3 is TGCGCCAGCAGCCAAGATCAAGAGAGCTCTGGAAACACCATATATTTT.

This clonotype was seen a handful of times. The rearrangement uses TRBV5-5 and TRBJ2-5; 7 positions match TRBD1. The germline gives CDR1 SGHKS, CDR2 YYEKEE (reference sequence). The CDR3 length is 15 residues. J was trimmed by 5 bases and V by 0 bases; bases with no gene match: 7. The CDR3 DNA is TGTGCCAGCAGCTTGGGACAGGGTCGGTGGGAGACCCAGTACTTC. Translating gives CASSLGQGRWETQYF.

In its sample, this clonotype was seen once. The CDR3 coding sequence is TGTGCCAGCAGCTACGCAGGGGGGGCCCAGCATTTT. This codes for CASSYAGGAQHF. The chain joins TRBV7-9 to TRBJ1-5; 7 bases are a match to TRBD1. V lost 4 bases, J lost 11 bases, and 5 bases stayed unmatched. The CDR3 is made up of 12 amino acids. Looked up from germline, CDR1 is SEHNR and CDR2 is FQNEAQ (reference sequence).

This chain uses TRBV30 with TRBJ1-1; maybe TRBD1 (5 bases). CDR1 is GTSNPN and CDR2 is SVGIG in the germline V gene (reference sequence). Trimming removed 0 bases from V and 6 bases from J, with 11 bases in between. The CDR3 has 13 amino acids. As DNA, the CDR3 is TGTGCCTGGAGTGTACTTAAGGGGTCTGAAGCTTTCTTT. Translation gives CAWSVLKGSEAFF.

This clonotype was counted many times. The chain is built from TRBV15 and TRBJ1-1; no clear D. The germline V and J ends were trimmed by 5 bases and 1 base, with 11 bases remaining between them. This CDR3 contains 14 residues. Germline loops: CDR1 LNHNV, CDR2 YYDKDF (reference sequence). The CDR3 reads CATSREKENTEAFF. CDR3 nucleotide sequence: TGTGCCACCAGCCGGGAGAAAGAGAACACTGAAGCTTTCTTT.

The CDR3 sequence: CASSLRTGNNEQFF. The CDR3 region has the DNA TGCGCCAGCAGCTTGAGGACAGGGAACAATGAGCAGTTCTTC. This rearrangement joins TRBV5-1 to TRBJ2-1, with 8 bases that match TRBD1. This CDR3 region has 14 residues. CDR1 is SGHRS, CDR2 YFSETQ, per germline. Germline trimming cut 1 base from V and 5 bases from J; bases unmatched to any gene: 2.

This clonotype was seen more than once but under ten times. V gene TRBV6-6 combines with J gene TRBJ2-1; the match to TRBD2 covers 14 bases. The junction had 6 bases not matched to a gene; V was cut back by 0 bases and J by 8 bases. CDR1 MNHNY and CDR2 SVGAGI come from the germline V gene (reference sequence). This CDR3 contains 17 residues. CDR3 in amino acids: CASSYSTSGGAWDEQFF. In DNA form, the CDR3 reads TGTGCCAGCAGTTACTCGACTAGCGGGGGGGCCTGGGATGAGCAGTTCTTC.

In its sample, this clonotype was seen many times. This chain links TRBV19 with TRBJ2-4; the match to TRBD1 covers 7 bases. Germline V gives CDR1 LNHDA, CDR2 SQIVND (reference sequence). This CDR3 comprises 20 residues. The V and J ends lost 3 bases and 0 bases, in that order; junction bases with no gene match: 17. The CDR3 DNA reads TGTGCCAGTAGTATCTGGGGCGACAGGGAGTCGATCCTAGCCAAAAACATTCAGTACTTC. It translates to CASSIWGDRESILAKNIQYF.

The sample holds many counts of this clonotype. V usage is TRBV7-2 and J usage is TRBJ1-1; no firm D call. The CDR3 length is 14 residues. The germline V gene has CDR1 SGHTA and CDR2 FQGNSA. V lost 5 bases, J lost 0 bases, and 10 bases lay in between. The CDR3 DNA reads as TGTGCCAGCAGCCTCCGGGGAATGAACACTGAAGCTTTCTTT. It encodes CASSLRGMNTEAFF.

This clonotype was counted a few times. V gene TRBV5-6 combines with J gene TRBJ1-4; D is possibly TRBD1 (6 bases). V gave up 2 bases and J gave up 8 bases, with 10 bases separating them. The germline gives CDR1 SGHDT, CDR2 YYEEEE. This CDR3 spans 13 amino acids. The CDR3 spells CASSFRDKEKLFF. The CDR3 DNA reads TGTGCCAGCAGCTTCCGGGACAAAGAAAAACTGTTTTTT.

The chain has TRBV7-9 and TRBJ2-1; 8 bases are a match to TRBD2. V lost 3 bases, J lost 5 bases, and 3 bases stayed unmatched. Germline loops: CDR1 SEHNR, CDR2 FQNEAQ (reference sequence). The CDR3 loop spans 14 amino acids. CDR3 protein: CASSFSGADNEQFF. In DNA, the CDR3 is TGTGCCAGCAGCTTTAGCGGGGCGGACAATGAGCAGTTCTTC. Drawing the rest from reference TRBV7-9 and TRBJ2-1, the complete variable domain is DTGVSQNPRHKITKRGQNVTFRCDPISEHNRLYWYRQTLGQGPEFLTYFQNEAQLEKSRLLSDRFSAERPKGSFSTLEIQRTEQGDSAMYLCASSFSGADNEQFFGPGTRLTVL.

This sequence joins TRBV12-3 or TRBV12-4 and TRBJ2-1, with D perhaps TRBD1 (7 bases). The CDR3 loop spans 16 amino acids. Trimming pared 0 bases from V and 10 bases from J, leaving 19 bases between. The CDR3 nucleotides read TGTGCCAGCAGTTTAGCGCGGTTCCAGGGGGGTGGCGAGCAGTTCTTC. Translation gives CASSLARFQGGGEQFF.

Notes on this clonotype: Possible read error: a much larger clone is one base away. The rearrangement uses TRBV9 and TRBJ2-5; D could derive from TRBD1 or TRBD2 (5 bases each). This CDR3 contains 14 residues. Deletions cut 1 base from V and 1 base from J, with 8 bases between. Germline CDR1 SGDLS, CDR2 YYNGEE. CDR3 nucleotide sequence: TGTGCCAGCAGCGTATGTGGGGGCCAAGAGACCCAGTACTTC. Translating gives CASSVCGGQETQYF. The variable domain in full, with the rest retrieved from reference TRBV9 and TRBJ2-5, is DSGVTQTPKHLITATGQRVTLRCSPRSGDLSVYWYQQSLDQGLQFLIQYYNGEERAKGNILERFSAQQFPDLHSELNLSSLELGDSALYFCASSVCGGQETQYFGPGTRLLVL.

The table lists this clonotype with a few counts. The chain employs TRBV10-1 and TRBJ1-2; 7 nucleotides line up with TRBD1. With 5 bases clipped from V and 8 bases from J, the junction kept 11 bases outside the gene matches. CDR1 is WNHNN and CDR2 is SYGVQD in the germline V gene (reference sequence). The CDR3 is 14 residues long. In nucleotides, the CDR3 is TGCGCCAGCAGTAATGACAGGGTGATGGAGGGCTACACCTTC. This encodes CASSNDRVMEGYTF.

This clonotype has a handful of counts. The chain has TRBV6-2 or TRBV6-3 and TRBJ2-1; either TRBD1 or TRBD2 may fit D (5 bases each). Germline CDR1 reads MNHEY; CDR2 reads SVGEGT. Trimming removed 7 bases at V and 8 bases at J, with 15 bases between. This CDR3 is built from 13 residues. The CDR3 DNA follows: TGTGCCAGCACCCCGGGACGGGGTCATGAGCAGTTCTTC. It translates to CASTPGRGHEQFF.

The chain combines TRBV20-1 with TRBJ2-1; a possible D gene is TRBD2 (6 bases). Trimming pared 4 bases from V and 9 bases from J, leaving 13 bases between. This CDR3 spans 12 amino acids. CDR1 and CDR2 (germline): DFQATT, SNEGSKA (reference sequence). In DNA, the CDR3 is TGCAGTGCTAAGTTAATCGGGGGTGAGCAGTTCTTC. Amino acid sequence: CSAKLIGGEQFF.